This T cell receptor (beta chain) was captured by sequencing in a study of OX40 agonist ivuxolimab in advanced cancers. In the study overall: Dose-escalation subjects each had hepatocellular carcinoma, melanoma, renal cell or head and neck cancer.

Assay: immunoSEQ multiplex PCR; the TCRdb copy retains only in-frame clones and omits some. The repertoire holds 50,000 to 70,000 clones, with roughly 85% as singletons. The germline V gene has CDR1 SGHNT and CDR2 YYREEE (reference sequence). CDR3 size: 14 residues. V lost 1 base to trimming and J lost 8 bases, with 16 bases between them. This TCR derives from an adult with an advanced solid tumor such as melanoma, head and neck, liver or kidney cancer. J is TRBJ2-7 and V is TRBV5-4; tentatively, D is TRBD1 (5 bases). The material sequenced was CD4+ or CD8+ T cells sorted from blood, taken in a trial of the OX40 agonist ivuxolimab. CDR3 in amino acids: CASSLQGTSSKQYF. The CDR3 nucleotides read TGTGCCAGCAGCTTGCAGGGTACCTCGTCGAAGCAGTACTTC.